This T cell receptor (beta chain) was profiled in a study of blood T cell repertoires in COVID-19. Study context: Samples representing acute and convalescent COVID-19 were sourced from the United States, Italy and Spain.

Germline assignment: CDR1 MNHEY and CDR2 SVGAGI. The V end lost 0 bases, the J end lost 7 bases, and 9 bases lay between the germline ends. The CDR3 spans 14 residues. This clone has just one count. How the authors handled the data: Estimated nucleated cell counts came from reference gene primer amplification. TCRdb's table, derived via immunoSEQ multiplex PCR, lists solely in-frame clones and lacks some. The V and J calls and clone size were taken over from that table, and D and trimming were inferred from the DNA. The sample consists of about 49,000 clones, about four fifths of them appearing once. The receptor was derived from a man between 45 and 60 years old with acute or convalescent COVID-19. The chain employs TRBV6-5 and TRBJ1-4; TRBD1 is a possible D gene (6 bases). The sequenced sample was peripheral blood. CDR3 amino acids: CASSYSGGPEKLFF. The DNA for the CDR3 is TGTGCCAGCAGTTACTCTGGGGGCCCTGAAAAACTGTTTTTT.